This T cell receptor (beta chain) stems from a study of neoadjuvant anti-PD-1 for oral cavity cancer. Generated by immunoSEQ multiplex PCR, the TCRdb table keeps only in-frame clones and is missing some. The sample consists of about 42,000 clones, about three quarters of them appearing once. Time point in this sample: after neoadjuvant nivolumab, at surgical resection. The patients had HPV-negative, locally advanced oral cavity squamous cell carcinoma. This CDR3 contains 14 residues. J lost 3 bases, V lost 8 bases, and 4 bases had no gene match. Germline CDR1 reads LNHDA; CDR2 reads SQIVND (reference sequence).

This sample comprised PBMCs, obtained after nivolumab (anti-PD-1) treatment. The TCR sequence derives from a person aged 35-79 years with oral cavity squamous cell carcinoma. This rearrangement joins TRBV19 to TRBJ2-3; the match to TRBD2 covers 11 bases. The chain's CDR3 is CASGPSGGTDTQYF. The CDR3, as DNA: TGTGCCAGTGGCCCTAGCGGGGGGACAGATACGCAGTATTTT.